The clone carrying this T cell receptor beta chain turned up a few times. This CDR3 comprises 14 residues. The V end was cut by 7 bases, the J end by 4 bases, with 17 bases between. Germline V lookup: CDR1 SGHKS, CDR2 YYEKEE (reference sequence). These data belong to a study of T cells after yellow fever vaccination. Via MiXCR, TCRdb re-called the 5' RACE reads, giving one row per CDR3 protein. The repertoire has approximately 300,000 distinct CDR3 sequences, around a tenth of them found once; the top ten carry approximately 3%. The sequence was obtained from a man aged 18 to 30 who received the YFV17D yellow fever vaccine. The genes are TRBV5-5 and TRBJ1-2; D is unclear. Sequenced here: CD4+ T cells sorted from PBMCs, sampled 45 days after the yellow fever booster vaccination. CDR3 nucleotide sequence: TGTGCCAGCCGCACCTCTGGGAATTTCTATGGCTACACCTTC. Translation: CASRTSGNFYGYTF.